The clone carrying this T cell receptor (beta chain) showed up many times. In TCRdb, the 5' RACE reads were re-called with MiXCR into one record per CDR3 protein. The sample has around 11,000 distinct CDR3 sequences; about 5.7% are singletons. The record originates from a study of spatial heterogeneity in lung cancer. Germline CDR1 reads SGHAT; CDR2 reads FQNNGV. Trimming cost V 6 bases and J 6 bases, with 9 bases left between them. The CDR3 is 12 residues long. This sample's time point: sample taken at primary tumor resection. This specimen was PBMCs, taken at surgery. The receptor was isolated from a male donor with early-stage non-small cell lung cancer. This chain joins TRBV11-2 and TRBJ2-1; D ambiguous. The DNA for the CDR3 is TGTGCCAGCAGTTTCCTAGGCAATGAGCAGTTCTTC. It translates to CASSFLGNEQFF.